The 26 T cell receptor beta chains in this list originate from one sample, sequenced in a study of cytomegalovirus exposure and HLA in healthy donors. This PCR relied on a set of 60 Vbeta primers and 13 Jbeta primers. The method was immunoSEQ multiplex PCR; TCRdb's version includes in-frame clones alone and lacks a portion of them. The sample has approximately 110,000 clones, roughly 70% seen once. The sample comprised PBMCs. The receptors stem from a man aged 40-50 years in good health and CMV-seropositive.

The rearrangement joins TRBV27 to TRBJ2-3, with 15 bases matching TRBD2. V shed 3 bases, J shed 4 bases, and the junction held 2 bases outside the gene matches. Germline V gene sequence: CDR1 MNHEY, CDR2 SMNVEV (reference sequence). This CDR3 region has 16 residues. The CDR3 region is CASSFGLAGGPDTQYF. CDR3 DNA: TGTGCCAGCAGTTTTGGACTAGCGGGAGGGCCAGATACGCAGTATTTT.

The J gene is TRBJ2-5, the V gene TRBV28, with unresolved D. The CDR3 covers 14 residues. The V end lost 5 bases, the J end lost 5 bases, and 15 bases lay between the germline ends. Germline CDR1 is MDHEN and CDR2 is SYDVKM. In DNA form, the CDR3 reads TGTGCCAGCAGTCCACCCCCGGGTGGGGAGACCCAGTACTTC. This translates into CASSPPPGGETQYF.

V is TRBV5-1 and J is TRBJ2-1; 7 bases are a match to TRBD2. The ends lost 4 bases at V and 6 bases at J; junction bases unmatched: 10. The CDR3 has 15 residues. Germline CDR1 and CDR2: SGHRS and YFSETQ. The CDR3 DNA sequence: TGCGCCAGCAGCCTGAGGACTAGTGGGTCCAATGAGCAGTTCTTC. Residues: CASSLRTSGSNEQFF. The complete variable domain, with remaining parts taken from reference TRBV5-1 and TRBJ2-1, reads KAGVTQTPRYLIKTRGQQVTLSCSPISGHRSVSWYQQTPGQGLQFLFEYFSETQRNKGNFPGRFSGRQFSNSRSEMNVSTLELGDSALYLCASSLRTSGSNEQFFGPGTRLTVL.

The CDR3 is CASSQNLGTMNTEAFF. CDR3 nucleotide sequence: TGCGCCAGCAGCCAAAACTTGGGGACAATGAACACTGAAGCTTTCTTT. The chain employs TRBV4-1 and TRBJ1-1; TRBD1 is a possible D gene (6 bases). The CDR3 covers 16 residues. Trimming left V 2 bases short and J 0 bases short, with 13 bases between. Germline assignment: CDR1 MGHRA and CDR2 YSYEKL.

V usage is TRBV19 and J usage is TRBJ2-1; D is possibly TRBD2 (5 bases). The CDR3 runs to 13 residues. Trimming took off 10 bases at V and 2 bases at J, with 12 bases between the two ends. Germline V gene sequence: CDR1 LNHDA, CDR2 SQIVND (reference sequence). The CDR3 DNA follows: TGTGCCACTCGGGGAGTCCCCTACAATGAGCAGTTCTTC. Its translation is CATRGVPYNEQFF. The full variable domain, with the rest looked up from reference TRBV19 and TRBJ2-1, is DGGITQSPKYLFRKEGQNVTLSCEQNLNHDAMYWYRQDPGQGLRLIYYSQIVNDFQKGDIAEGYSVSREKKESFPLTVTSAQKNPTAFYLCATRGVPYNEQFFGPGTRLTVL.

The gene calls are TRBV19 and TRBJ2-1; 11 bases line up with TRBD2. V was clipped by 5 bases and J by 5 bases; unmatched bases: 5. From germline, CDR1 is LNHDA and CDR2 SQIVND (reference sequence). The CDR3 has 15 residues. The chain's CDR3 is CASSRPTSGNNEQFF. The CDR3 nucleotides are TGTGCCAGTAGTCGACCGACTAGCGGGAACAATGAGCAGTTCTTC.

The genes are TRBV5-1 and TRBJ1-2; unclear D gene. Trimming shortened V by 1 base and J by 8 bases, and 18 bases separated the two germline ends. This CDR3 is built from 15 residues. CDR1 is SGHRS and CDR2 is YFSETQ in the germline V gene. The CDR3 DNA sequence: TGCGCCAGCAGCTTGTTGGCCGGGGTGGAAAACGGCTACACCTTC. It codes for CASSLLAGVENGYTF.

V usage is TRBV9 and J usage is TRBJ2-3; 10 bases match TRBD2. The CDR3 sequence is 17 residues long. From germline, CDR1 is SGDLS and CDR2 YYNGEE. Unmatched junction bases numbered 7, after V lost 0 bases and J lost 3 bases. CDR3 coding DNA: TGTGCCAGCAGCGTAGGGACCCCGGGACTAGCGACAGATACGCAGTATTTT. Translating gives CASSVGTPGLATDTQYF. Full variable domain (outside the CDR3, taken from reference TRBV9 and TRBJ2-3): DSGVTQTPKHLITATGQRVTLRCSPRSGDLSVYWYQQSLDQGLQFLIQYYNGEERAKGNILERFSAQQFPDLHSELNLSSLELGDSALYFCASSVGTPGLATDTQYFGPGTRLTVL.

The genes are TRBV6-6 and TRBJ2-5; 7 bases map to TRBD1. The length of the CDR3 is 14 residues. CDR1 MNHNY and CDR2 SVGAGI come from the germline V gene (reference sequence). The trim removed 2 bases at V and 0 bases at J, leaving 0 bases unmatched. The CDR3 nucleotides read TGTGCCAGCAGTTACGACAGGGACCAAGAGACCCAGTACTTC. This translates into CASSYDRDQETQYF.

The J gene is TRBJ1-2, the V gene TRBV11-2; 8 bases are shared with TRBD1. This CDR3 has 14 amino acids. Per germline, CDR1 SGHAT and CDR2 FQNNGV. V lost 3 bases to trimming and J lost 7 bases; unmatched junction nucleotides: 7. CDR3 in DNA: TGTGCCAGCAGCTTGCCAGGGGGCGACTCTGGCTACACCTTC. Its protein product is CASSLPGGDSGYTF.

The chain couples TRBV9 to TRBJ2-3; 7 nucleotides align to TRBD1. Germline CDR1 and CDR2: SGDLS and YYNGEE. The junction had 2 bases not matched to a gene; V was cut back by 0 bases and J by 4 bases. This CDR3 has 14 amino acids. CDR3 DNA sequence: TGTGCCAGCAGCGTAGACAGGGGTGCAGATACGCAGTATTTT. This encodes CASSVDRGADTQYF.

This clone was recorded a few times. This chain uses TRBV2 with TRBJ2-1, with TRBD2 matching 7 bases. Germline V gives CDR1 SNHLY, CDR2 FYNNEI. The CDR3 runs 14 residues. The trim removed 8 bases at V and 0 bases at J, leaving 4 bases unmatched. CDR3 sequence (DNA): TGTGCCAGCGACAGCGGGGTCTCCTACAATGAGCAGTTCTTC. Translation gives CASDSGVSYNEQFF.

This clone was counted a few times. The rearrangement uses TRBV6-1 and TRBJ2-3, with TRBD2 matching 9 bases. V lost 7 bases to trimming and J lost 3 bases; unmatched junction nucleotides: 8. Germline CDR1 is MNHNS and CDR2 is SASEGT. CDR3 size: 15 residues. For the CDR3, the DNA is TGTGCCAGCACCGTTAGCGGGAGAGGGACAGATACGCAGTATTTT. Translation gives CASTVSGRGTDTQYF.

The chain couples TRBV6-5 to TRBJ2-5; TRBD1 matches 8 bases. Judging by the DNA end, TRBJ2-7 fits better; the J call may be wrong. The germline CDR1 and CDR2 sequences are MNHEY and SVGAGI. CDR3 length: 15 residues. This CDR3 is CASSSGQGVSYEQYF. DNA for the CDR3: TGTGCCAGCAGCTCCGGACAGGGAGTTTCCTACGAGCAGTACTTC.

The CDR3 DNA reads TGTGCCAGCAGTTATGCCACCAGCTCCTACAATGAGCAGTTCTTC. Translated, it gives CASSYATSSYNEQFF. J is TRBJ2-1 and V is TRBV6-5; D is uncertain. CDR3 size: 15 residues. V shed 3 bases and J shed 0 bases, with 9 bases lying between them. Germline V gives CDR1 MNHEY, CDR2 SVGAGI.

With regard to this clone: Other DNA sequences in this sample translate to the same CDR3. This rearrangement joins TRBV2 to TRBJ2-4, with 14 bases identical to TRBD2. V was pared by 6 bases and J by 8 bases, with 12 bases of the junction left unmatched. CDR1 is SNHLY, CDR2 FYNNEI, per germline. This CDR3 is 17 amino acids long. DNA for the CDR3: TGTGCCAGCAGCGGAACAAGACTAGCGGGAGGGTCCGACATTCAGTACTTC. Translating it yields CASSGTRLAGGSDIQYF.

V usage is TRBV5-1 and J usage is TRBJ2-1, with 10 bases identical to TRBD2. V trimming: 0 bases; J trimming: 5 bases; junction bases outside the gene matches: 2. This CDR3 is built from 15 residues. Germline CDR1 SGHRS, CDR2 YFSETQ. The CDR3 nucleotides are TGCGCCAGCAGCTTGGAAGCGGGAGGGAACAATGAGCAGTTCTTC. Its protein product is CASSLEAGGNNEQFF.

This clone was picked up a small number of times. The chain carries TRBV19 and TRBJ1-1; no clear D. The CDR3 sequence is 15 residues long. Germline V CDR1 and CDR2: LNHDA, SQIVND (reference sequence). V shed 1 base and J shed 11 bases, with 20 bases lying between them. The CDR3 DNA sequence: TGTGCCAGTAGTATAGTATCCTCTTGGGCAGTCTCGGCTTTCTTT. It specifies CASSIVSSWAVSAFF.

This clone was detected a few times. The genes are TRBV28 and TRBJ1-1, with a possible D match to TRBD1 (5 bases). V lost 4 bases, J lost 6 bases, and 18 bases lay in between. CDR1 is MDHEN, CDR2 SYDVKM, per germline. This CDR3 has 15 residues. CDR3 coding DNA: TGTGCCAGCAGTTCTCCGGGCAGGGTCAAGCCTGAAGCTTTCTTT. Protein: CASSSPGRVKPEAFF.

The sample holds a few counts of this clone. This chain connects TRBV5-1 to TRBJ1-4, with TRBD1 identical over 7 bases. V trimming: 2 bases; J trimming: 3 bases; junction bases outside the gene matches: 10. The CDR3 length is 17 residues. Per the germline V gene, CDR1 is SGHRS and CDR2 is YFSETQ. CDR3: CASSFGQDWIPNEKLFF. DNA of the CDR3: TGCGCCAGCAGCTTCGGACAGGACTGGATCCCTAATGAAAAACTGTTTTTT.

This chain uses TRBV27 with TRBJ2-3; possibly TRBD1 for D (5 bases). The CDR3 runs 12 residues. V was pared by 2 bases and J by 6 bases, with 6 bases between. Germline CDR1 is MNHEY and CDR2 is SMNVEV (reference sequence). CDR3 loop: CASSLTGDTQYF. The CDR3 nucleotides are TGTGCCAGCAGTTTAACAGGCGATACGCAGTATTTT.

This chain connects TRBV19 to TRBJ1-3; D call uncertain. CDR3 length equals 16 residues. CDR1 LNHDA and CDR2 SQIVND come from the germline V gene (reference sequence). Between the trimmed V and J ends, which lost 0 bases and 0 bases, there was a span of 9 bases. CDR3 nucleotide sequence: TGTGCCAGTAGTATAGATCATAACTTCTCTGGAAACACCATATATTTT. This codes for CASSIDHNFSGNTIYF.

This clone was counted a single time. The V call is TRBV25-1, the J call TRBJ2-3; 11 bases fit TRBD2. Germline loops: CDR1 MGHDK, CDR2 SYGVNS. The CDR3 loop spans 16 amino acids. V trimming: 5 bases; J trimming: 4 bases; junction bases outside the gene matches: 8. CDR3 in amino acids: CASSLHTSGSADTQYF. CDR3 DNA sequence: TGTGCCAGCAGTCTCCATACTAGCGGGAGCGCAGATACGCAGTATTTT.

This chain uses TRBV19 with TRBJ1-1, with no clear D. CDR1 and CDR2 from the germline V gene are LNHDA and SQIVND (reference sequence). V was clipped by 3 bases and J by 4 bases, with 12 bases between them. CDR3 length equals 14 residues. For the CDR3, the DNA is TGTGCCAGTAGTATTGATTGGAGGTCCACTGAAGCTTTCTTT. Encoded protein: CASSIDWRSTEAFF.

The chain joins TRBV4-1 to TRBJ1-1; 7 nucleotides line up with TRBD1. The germline gives CDR1 MGHRA, CDR2 YSYEKL. V was pared by 4 bases and J by 0 bases, with 2 bases of the junction left unmatched. The CDR3 is 14 amino acids. The DNA of the CDR3 is TGCGCCAGCAGCCTGGGACAGTTGAACACTGAAGCTTTCTTT. Amino acids: CASSLGQLNTEAFF.

V gene TRBV18 combines with J gene TRBJ1-1, with D unresolved. Trimming pared 3 bases from V and 3 bases from J, leaving 11 bases between. The CDR3 covers 14 residues. Germline V gene data show CDR1 as KGHSH and CDR2 as LQKENI. Here the CDR3 reads CASSPGRMDTEAFF. CDR3 DNA: TGTGCCAGCTCACCCGGGAGGATGGACACTGAAGCTTTCTTT.